This paragraph reports one T cell receptor (beta chain). What this receptor recognizes is not known. Base qualities were left out, and no much larger clone turns up one base away. The data stem from a study of T cell changes during pregnancy in multiple sclerosis (dated by TCRdb to the late 2010s). Some background on the complete study: Changes in the T cell repertoire over the course of pregnancy were examined in this study in women with multiple sclerosis.

Libraries came from the immunoSEQ multiplex PCR assay. The source is immuneACCESS, and TCRdb retained only in-frame sequences with V and J called. Part of the clones is not carried over; for the studies checked, unresolved V genes explain less than half of this, and the remainder is unexplained. This sample lists roughly 52,000 clones; almost 95% were detected once. The top ten hold less than 0.25% of the sample. Between the V and J ends, shortened by 0 bases and 5 bases respectively, the junction contains 17 bases. From the cysteine up to the phenylalanine, the CDR3 has a length of 15 residues. Just CDR3 DNA is preserved here, 45 bases in frame from base 1. As encoded in the germline V gene, CDR1 is SQVTM while CDR2 is ANQGSEA.

Sample: CD4+ T cells from peripheral blood mononuclear cells, taken in the third trimester of pregnancy. The sequence links TRBV29-1 to TRBJ2-7, with a tentative D gene TRBD1 over 6 matching bases. The sequence came from a female donor with multiple sclerosis, enrolled in a pregnancy study. The CDR3 reads CSVEERLGALNEQYF. The bases read TGCAGCGTTGAAGAACGGCTGGGGGCTCTAAACGAGCAGTACTTC.